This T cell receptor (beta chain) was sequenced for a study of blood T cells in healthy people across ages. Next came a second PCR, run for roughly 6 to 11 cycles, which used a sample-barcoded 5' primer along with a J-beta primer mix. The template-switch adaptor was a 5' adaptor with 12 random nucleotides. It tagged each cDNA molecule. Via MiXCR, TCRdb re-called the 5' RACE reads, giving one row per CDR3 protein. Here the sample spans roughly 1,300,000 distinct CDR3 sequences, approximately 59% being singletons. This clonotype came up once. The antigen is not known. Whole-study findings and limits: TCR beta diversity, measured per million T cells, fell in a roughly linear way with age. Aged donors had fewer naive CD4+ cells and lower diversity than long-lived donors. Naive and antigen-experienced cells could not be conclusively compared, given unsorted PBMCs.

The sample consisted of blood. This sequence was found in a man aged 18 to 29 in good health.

The CDR3 region is CASSVNPQDRTDTQYF. The CDR3 DNA follows: TGTGCCAGCAGTGTGAATCCCCAGGACCGCACAGATACGCAGTATTTT. The chain is built from TRBV6-4 and TRBJ2-3, with no clear D. The CDR3 totals 16 residues. V dropped 4 bases and J dropped 1 base, with 15 bases sitting between them. Germline V gene sequence: CDR1 MRHNA, CDR2 SNTAGT.